A selection of T cell receptor beta chains follows, all from one sample in a study of CD8 T cells in ankylosing spondylitis. TCRdb called the 5' RACE reads again in MiXCR, with one record for every CDR3 protein. In the table there are approximately 42,000 distinct CDR3 sequences, 4% of which are singletons. Sequenced: blood, either unsorted or a sorted T cell fraction (not recorded which). The origin of the receptors is a female donor with ankylosing spondylitis or in good health (not recorded which). Both conserved end residues are part of each CDR3. Fields, in order: D gene, V gene, clone size, CDR3 length, J gene, CDR3 protein, CDR3 DNA. The D gene is left open where the match is weak. The size entry gives how often the clone was seen (once, few, many) or a class if it is expanded.

D gene: TRBD2
V gene: TRBV9
clone size: many
CDR3 length: 16
J gene: TRBJ2-1
CDR3 protein: CASSVDSGVSYNEQFF
CDR3 DNA: TGTGCCAGCAGCGTAGATAGCGGGGTCTCCTACAATGAGCAGTTCTTC

D gene: .
V gene: TRBV9
clone size: many
CDR3 length: 13
J gene: TRBJ1-1
CDR3 protein: CASSAEPGDPAFF
CDR3 DNA: TGTGCCAGCAGCGCAGAACCCGGGGATCCCGCTTTCTTT

D gene: .
V gene: TRBV9
clone size: many
CDR3 length: 15
J gene: TRBJ2-2
CDR3 protein: CASSPGRGLHGELFF
CDR3 DNA: TGTGCCAGCAGCCCGGGCAGGGGCCTGCACGGGGAGCTGTTTTTT

D gene: TRBD1
V gene: TRBV9
clone size: many
CDR3 length: 15
J gene: TRBJ1-2
CDR3 protein: CASSLRQGADYGYTF
CDR3 DNA: TGTGCCAGCAGCCTAAGACAGGGGGCGGACTATGGCTACACCTTC

D gene: .
V gene: TRBV9
clone size: many
CDR3 length: 14
J gene: TRBJ2-2
CDR3 protein: CASSVATTTGELFF
CDR3 DNA: TGTGCCAGCAGCGTCGCCACGACCACCGGGGAGCTGTTTTTT

D gene: TRBD1
V gene: TRBV9
clone size: many
CDR3 length: 17
J gene: TRBJ1-2
CDR3 protein: CASSAGTGKNFNYGYTF
CDR3 DNA: TGTGCCAGCAGCGCCGGGACAGGGAAAAATTTTAACTATGGCTACACCTTC

D gene: TRBD2
V gene: TRBV9
clone size: many
CDR3 length: 15
J gene: TRBJ2-1
CDR3 protein: CASSVERGAYNEQFF
CDR3 DNA: TGTGCCAGCAGCGTAGAGCGGGGGGCCTACAATGAGCAGTTCTTC

D gene: .
V gene: TRBV9
clone size: many
CDR3 length: 14
J gene: TRBJ2-3
CDR3 protein: CASRAQGGTDTQYF
CDR3 DNA: TGTGCCAGCAGGGCCCAGGGGGGGACAGATACGCAGTATTTT

D gene: TRBD2
V gene: TRBV9
clone size: many
CDR3 length: 16
J gene: TRBJ2-3
CDR3 protein: CASSVDLAGYTDTQYF
CDR3 DNA: TGTGCCAGCAGCGTAGACCTAGCGGGGTACACAGATACGCAGTATTTT

D gene: .
V gene: TRBV9
clone size: many
CDR3 length: 14
J gene: TRBJ2-3
CDR3 protein: CASSGAPLGDTQYF
CDR3 DNA: TGTGCCAGCAGCGGGGCCCCTCTTGGAGATACGCAGTATTTT

D gene: TRBD2
V gene: TRBV9
clone size: many
CDR3 length: 16
J gene: TRBJ2-3
CDR3 protein: CASSLTSGGRTDTQYF
CDR3 DNA: TGTGCCAGCAGCCTAACTAGCGGGGGGAGAACAGATACGCAGTATTTT

D gene: TRBD1
V gene: TRBV9
clone size: many
CDR3 length: 18
J gene: TRBJ1-2
CDR3 protein: CASSARSIPGQGVYGYTF
CDR3 DNA: TGTGCCAGCAGCGCTCGATCAATCCCGGGACAGGGAGTCTATGGCTACACCTTC

D gene: TRBD1
V gene: TRBV9
clone size: many
CDR3 length: 16
J gene: TRBJ1-1
CDR3 protein: CASSPGQGVRITEAFF
CDR3 DNA: TGTGCCAGCAGCCCAGGACAGGGAGTACGAATCACTGAAGCTTTCTTT

D gene: .
V gene: TRBV9
clone size: many
CDR3 length: 16
J gene: TRBJ2-1
CDR3 protein: CASSVGPGTPRGEQFF
CDR3 DNA: TGTGCCAGCAGCGTAGGCCCCGGGACGCCTAGAGGTGAGCAGTTCTTC

D gene: .
V gene: TRBV9
clone size: many
CDR3 length: 14
J gene: TRBJ1-1
CDR3 protein: CASSRGLLNTEAFF
CDR3 DNA: TGTGCCAGCTCAAGAGGGCTCCTGAACACTGAAGCTTTCTTT

D gene: TRBD1
V gene: TRBV9
clone size: many
CDR3 length: 13
J gene: TRBJ1-2
CDR3 protein: CASSVEGQAYLTF
CDR3 DNA: TGTGCCAGCAGCGTAGAGGGACAGGCCTACCTGACCTTC